This T cell receptor (beta chain) comes out of a study of cytomegalovirus exposure and HLA in healthy donors. The germline V gene encodes CDR1 SGDLS and CDR2 YYNGEE. The V end was cut by 0 bases, the J end by 3 bases, with 4 bases between. The CDR3 contains 12 residues. Primers included in the PCR were 60 Vbeta and 13 Jbeta primers. Repertoires were generated with immunoSEQ multiplex PCR, while TCRdb's copy carries only in-frame clones and drops some. Altogether 200,000 to 250,000 clones are present, roughly 80% being singletons, with the ten largest covering approximately 3.9%. This clonotype was sampled from a male donor in good health and CMV-seronegative. This rearrangement joins TRBV9 to TRBJ2-7, with D hard to call. Sequenced material: PBMCs. The CDR3 here is CASSVGGYEQYF. The CDR3 nucleotides are TGTGCCAGCAGCGTAGGCGGCTACGAGCAGTACTTC.